The entry below gives a single T cell receptor (beta chain) sequence along with its context. Its cognate antigen has yet to be identified. One base away there is no much larger clone; base qualities are not given. These data belong to a study of cytomegalovirus exposure and HLA in healthy donors listed by TCRdb under 2017. Some background on the complete study: In an earlier analysis of 587 of the donors, approximately 300 Gb of sequence data and some 100 million unique TCR beta sequences from about 179 million T cells were reported. Approximately 310 gigabases of sequencing data and approximately 85 million unique TCR sequences were included in an early release covering roughly 700 HLA-typed donors. The genetic ancestry cluster associated with self-reported Caucasian donors included approximately 85% of the roughly 410 genotyped donors. The study aimed to test whether cataloging public T cell receptors could reveal signatures of past pathogen exposure. Using immunosequencing, the study profiled T cell repertoires from about 610 subjects and related those repertoires to cytomegalovirus serostatus. In addition to the first cohort of 500 to 850 subjects, a separate validation cohort of 120 different subjects was used. To predict cytomegalovirus infection status, the study combined high-throughput TCR immunosequencing, statistical association of individual TCRs with disease status, and machine learning. A later analysis re-examined previously published TCR beta repertoires from more than 600 donors and added high-resolution HLA genotyping to investigate patterns of TCR occurrence. In the later analysis, no new phenotypic data were used to find candidate immune exposures; instead, reliance was placed on TCR beta sequences and their occurrence across donors. In an earlier analysis of a few hundred of the donors, high-throughput TCR beta sequencing was used to judge whether each TCR beta V gene segment behaved as functional or pseudogenic. Donor age, sex, ethnicity and CMV serostatus were compiled alongside the repertoire data. In a later genetic analysis, genome-wide SNP genotypes for about three fifths of the 666 donors were used, and that subset was treated as a discovery cohort. Every repertoire in the discovery cohort had been generated on one and the same sequencing platform. HLA typing included class I and class II loci at four-digit resolution. Typing coverage varied by locus: about 629-630 donors for A, B, C, DRB1 and DQB1; 500 to 550 for DQA1; 606 for DPA1; fewer than 480 for DPB1. Several DR-DQ haplotypes were treated as single units for association and clustering because of strong linkage in the cohort. Among about 400 genotyped donors of the cohort, an average of roughly 230,000 unique TCR beta nucleotide sequences was sequenced per donor, of which about 19% were non-productive. Here is what the overall study found, with its caveats: A group of highly shared sequence variants was considered likely to be a technical artifact of the sequencing pipeline. In an earlier analysis of some 640 of the donors, most TCR beta V segments were observed in productive rearrangements about 87% or about 30% of the time, broadly matching IMGT annotations. Immune exposure information for the cohort was limited to CMV serostatus. The cohort was sequenced for TCR beta chains only, and without alpha or paired-chain data the features that could be detected were limited. Some 16 rarely observed V segments, including chromosome 9 orphons, were excluded from the earlier analysis of some 590 of the donors because counts were too low. Presence/absence analyses assumed roughly uniform sequencing depth across donors, an assumption that may not hold. In a later analysis, HLA-associated TCR beta chains were found to be more clonally expanded and to have lower generation probabilities than equally common non-associated chains. A later analysis found that TCR association rates varied across HLA loci, with DRB1 alleles showing the most associated TCRs and HLA-C alleles the fewest. In a later analysis, around 17,000 TCR beta sequences were associated with specific HLA alleles at a false discovery rate of 0.05. A further reported finding was that TCR beta sequences accurately predicted the HLA-A and HLA-B alleles for most subjects in the first cohort. Most TCR sequences were observed very rarely across donors, whereas some public TCRs were present in many individuals. The 87-base-pair reads could not distinguish some IMGT-functional V segments, including TRBV6-2 and TRBV6-3, so those segments were excluded. Cytomegalovirus status was reported to be diagnosed by the classifier with high specificity and sensitivity in both the original and validation cohorts. Because HLA typing was unavailable for some donors at each locus, only the typed subset was used in association tests. The study gave a list of some 150 TCR beta chains associated with cytomegalovirus. The authors suggested that the approach could potentially be generalized to other disease states and immunological phenotypes. When HLA alleles, especially DR and DQ, strongly co-occurred, attributing TCR associations to individual alleles was difficult. A few of the identified cytomegalovirus-associated TCR beta chains were confirmed in vitro to be specific for cytomegalovirus antigens. In a later genetic analysis, a missense DCLRE1C variant was associated with V-gene and J-gene trimming of TCR beta chains, and the association was replicated in an independent cohort. Linkage disequilibrium might explain the correlated functional status among segregating V segments, but an unknown experimental factor could not be excluded. A later analysis reported that several top co-occurrence clusters appeared linked to parvovirus B19, influenza, CMV and Epstein-Barr virus. In a later analysis, most CMV-associated TCR beta chains were found to appear HLA-restricted, with HLA associations seemingly driven largely by CMV exposure. Compared with the approximately 700-donor mean, donors in an Asian-associated ancestry cluster had fewer N-insertions in productive TCRs, according to a later genetic analysis.

The cohort comprised under 700 healthy bone marrow donors. At the time of sampling, every cohort member was nominally healthy, though immune exposures that went unrecorded were likely present. The donor was CMV seropositive and belonged to the group of 250 to 350 seropositive cohort members. Every donor gave a peripheral blood sample, and the peripheral blood mononuclear cells from that sample were used for TCR beta sequencing. The Qiagen DNeasy Blood Extraction Kit was used to extract genomic DNA from the blood cell samples. Inclusive of the bounding cysteine and phenylalanine, the CDR3 is 12 residues long. The sequence is cut down to CDR3 DNA, 36 bases in frame from base 1. CDR1 is given as SQVTM and CDR2 as ANQGSEA, both from the germline V gene. A distance of 5 bases separates the germline ends of V and J, which lose 3 bases and 0 bases respectively. The library was obtained by the immunoSEQ multiplex PCR assay. For the multiplex PCR, a mixture combining 60 forward primers for TCR Vbeta segments and 13 reverse primers for TCR Jbeta segments was used. The CDR3 region of rearranged TCR beta genes was amplified from genomic DNA with a multiplex PCR assay. Amplified TCR beta libraries were sequenced as 87-base-pair reads on the Illumina HiSeq System. Regarding the original processing steps: Across the 600 to 700 repertoires, a later analysis counted 78 million or so unique TCR beta chains, approximately 12 million of which were shared by at least two donors. A nearest-neighbor algorithm error-corrected the raw reads and collapsed the reads into unique sequences, merging closely related sequences to remove PCR and sequencing errors. CDR3 sequences were aligned to IMGT reference sequences to assign V, D and J gene segments. For a sequence to be retained, a match of at least six nucleotides was required to both a V gene segment and a J gene segment. Rearrangements were called productive when the CDR3 lacked stop codons and stayed in frame with V and J; all others were non-productive. CDR3 was defined by IMGT convention, running from the second conserved V-encoded cysteine to the conserved J-encoded phenylalanine. Sequences without an unambiguous match to a single V gene segment were excluded from the earlier analysis of approximately 600 of the donors. An earlier analysis of several hundred of the donors called V segments functional above 56.7% productive rearrangements and segregating when the between-donor standard deviation exceeded 5%. A statistical classification framework was developed to diagnose cytomegalovirus status using the catalog of TCR beta chain sequences. In a later analysis, TCR nucleotide sequences were compared against IMGT/GENE-DB human TR gene sequences so that V and J genes could be assigned. A later analysis assigned CDR3 sequences and most-parsimonious VDJ recombination scenarios with the TCRdist pipeline. A later analysis defined each TCR beta chain by its CDR3 amino acid sequence plus V-gene family, and excluded reads lacking a unique V-gene family. A later analysis removed several hundred highly shared, low-generation-probability nucleotide sequences to deal with suspected cross-contamination and a sequencing artifact. In a later analysis, a clonal expansion index was calculated for each public chain from normalized within-repertoire ranks of inferred template counts. A later analysis computed generation probabilities with a VDJ recombination model fitted to out-of-frame rearrangements, and checked the results against IGoR. A later analysis scored TCR-TCR, TCR-HLA and TCR-CMV co-occurrence with hypergeometric tests, applying a repertoire-size bias correction to TCR pairs. To estimate false discovery rates, a later analysis permuted the HLA or CMV assignments 20 times. In a later analysis, co-occurring TCRs were grouped using DBSCAN, and TCRdist sequence similarity was added for clustering within HLA-allele-positive subsets. Repertoires with fewer than 30,000 or more than 120,000 public chains were left out of co-occurrence clustering, as were about five repertoires with anomalous nucleotide sharing. TCRdb limited this immuneACCESS table to in-frame rearrangements with V and J called. A share of clones is missing; checked studies link under half to unresolved V genes, and the rest is unexplained. V and J calls and clone size are copied from that table; D and trimming were computed from the DNA. This sample holds roughly 89,000 clones; about three quarters were observed only once. The ten largest clones take up over 9.5% of the sample.

Sequenced input: PBMCs. The clonotype comes from a young man in good health and CMV-seropositive. Recombination connected TRBV29-1 to TRBJ2-5; TRBD1 is possibly the D segment (5 matching bases). This receptor carries the CDR3 CSVDRDQETQYF. The DNA sequence is given as TGCAGCGTTGACAGGGACCAAGAGACCCAGTACTTC.